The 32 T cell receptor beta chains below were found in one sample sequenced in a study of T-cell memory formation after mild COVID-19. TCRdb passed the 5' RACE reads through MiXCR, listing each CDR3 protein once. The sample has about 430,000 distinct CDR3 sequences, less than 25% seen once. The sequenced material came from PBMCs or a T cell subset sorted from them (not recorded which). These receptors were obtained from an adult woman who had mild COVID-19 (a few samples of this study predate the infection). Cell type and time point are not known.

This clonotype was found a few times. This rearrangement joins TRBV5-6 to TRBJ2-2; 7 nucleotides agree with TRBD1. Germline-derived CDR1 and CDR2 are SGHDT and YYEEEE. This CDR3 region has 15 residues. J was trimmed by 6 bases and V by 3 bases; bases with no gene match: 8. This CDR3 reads CASSSQGGLAGELFF. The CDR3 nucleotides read TGTGCCAGCAGCTCTCAAGGGGGCCTAGCCGGGGAGCTGTTTTTT.

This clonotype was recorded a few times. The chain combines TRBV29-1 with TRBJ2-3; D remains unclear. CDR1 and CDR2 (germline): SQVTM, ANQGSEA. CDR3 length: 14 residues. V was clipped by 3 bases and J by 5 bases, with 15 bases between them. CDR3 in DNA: TGCAGCGTTGATCTAGGGTCTCACATAGATACGCAGTATTTT. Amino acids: CSVDLGSHIDTQYF.

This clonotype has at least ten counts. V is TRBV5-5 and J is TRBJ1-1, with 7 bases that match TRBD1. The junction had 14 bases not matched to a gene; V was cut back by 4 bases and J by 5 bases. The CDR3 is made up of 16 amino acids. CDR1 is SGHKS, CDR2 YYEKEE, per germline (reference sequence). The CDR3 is CASSQGVSVRQTEAFF. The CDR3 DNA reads TGTGCCAGCAGCCAGGGGGTCAGCGTTAGGCAGACTGAAGCTTTCTTT. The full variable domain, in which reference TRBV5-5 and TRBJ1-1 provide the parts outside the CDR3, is DAGVTQSPTHLIKTRGQQVTLRCSPISGHKSVSWYQQVLGQGPQFIFQYYEKEERGRGNFPDRFSARQFPNYSSELNVNALLLGDSALYLCASSQGVSVRQTEAFFGQGTRLTVV.

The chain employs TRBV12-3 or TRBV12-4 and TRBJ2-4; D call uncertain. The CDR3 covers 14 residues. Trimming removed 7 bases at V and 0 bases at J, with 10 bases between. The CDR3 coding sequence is TGTGCCAGCACCCCTTCGTTAGCCAAAAACATTCAGTACTTC. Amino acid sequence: CASTPSLAKNIQYF.

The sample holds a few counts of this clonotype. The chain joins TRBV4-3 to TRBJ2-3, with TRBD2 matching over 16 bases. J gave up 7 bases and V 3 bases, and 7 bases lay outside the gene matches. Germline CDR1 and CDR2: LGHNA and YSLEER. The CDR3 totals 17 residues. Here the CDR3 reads CASSQGLAGGPGNTQYF. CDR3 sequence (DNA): TGCGCCAGCAGCCAGGGACTAGCGGGAGGGCCTGGAAATACGCAGTATTTT.

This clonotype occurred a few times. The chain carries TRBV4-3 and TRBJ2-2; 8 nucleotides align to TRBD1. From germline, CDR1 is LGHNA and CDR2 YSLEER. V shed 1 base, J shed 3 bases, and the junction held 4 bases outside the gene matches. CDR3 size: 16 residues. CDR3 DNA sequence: TGCGCCAGCAGCCAAGTTCAGGGGGCAGACACCGGGGAGCTGTTTTTT. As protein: CASSQVQGADTGELFF.

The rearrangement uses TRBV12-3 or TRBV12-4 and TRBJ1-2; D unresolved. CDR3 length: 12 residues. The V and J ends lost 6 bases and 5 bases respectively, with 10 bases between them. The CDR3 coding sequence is TGTGCCAGCAGCCTTCCTGGGTATGGCTACACCTTC. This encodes CASSLPGYGYTF.

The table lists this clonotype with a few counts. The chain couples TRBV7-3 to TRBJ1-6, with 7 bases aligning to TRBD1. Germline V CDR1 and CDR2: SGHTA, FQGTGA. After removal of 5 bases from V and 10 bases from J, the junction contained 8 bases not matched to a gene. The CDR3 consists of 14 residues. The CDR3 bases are TGTGCCAGCAGCCGGGGACAGAAGGACTCACCCCTCCACTTT. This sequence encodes CASSRGQKDSPLHF.

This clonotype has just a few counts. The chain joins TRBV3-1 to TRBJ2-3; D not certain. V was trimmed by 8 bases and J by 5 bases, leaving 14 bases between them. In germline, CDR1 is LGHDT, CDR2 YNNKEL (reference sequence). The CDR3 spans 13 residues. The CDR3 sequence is CASRAGLRDTQYF. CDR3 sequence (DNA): TGTGCCAGCCGGGCAGGCTTGAGAGATACGCAGTATTTT.

The CDR3 nucleotides are TGTGCCAGCTCACCATCGGCAGGATATGGCTACACCTTC. This encodes CASSPSAGYGYTF. The V call is TRBV18, the J call TRBJ1-2; D is undetermined. The germline V gene has CDR1 KGHSH and CDR2 LQKENI. V gave up 2 bases and J gave up 5 bases, with 9 bases separating them. The CDR3 is 13 amino acids.

As DNA, the CDR3 is TGTGCCAGCAAGAGCAACAGGGGGCAGGGCTACACCTTC. Its protein is CASKSNRGQGYTF. The rearrangement joins TRBV2 to TRBJ1-2; TRBD1 aligns across 9 bases. Germline CDR1 SNHLY, CDR2 FYNNEI. The CDR3 sequence is 13 residues long. Trimming removed 7 bases from V and 8 bases from J; junction bases left unmatched: 8.

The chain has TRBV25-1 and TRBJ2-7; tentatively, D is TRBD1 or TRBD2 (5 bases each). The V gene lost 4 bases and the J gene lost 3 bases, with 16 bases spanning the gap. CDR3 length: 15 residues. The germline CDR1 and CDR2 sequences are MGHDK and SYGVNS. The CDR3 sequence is CASSVQGERIYEQYF. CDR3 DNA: TGTGCCAGCAGTGTTCAGGGAGAAAGGATCTACGAGCAGTACTTC.

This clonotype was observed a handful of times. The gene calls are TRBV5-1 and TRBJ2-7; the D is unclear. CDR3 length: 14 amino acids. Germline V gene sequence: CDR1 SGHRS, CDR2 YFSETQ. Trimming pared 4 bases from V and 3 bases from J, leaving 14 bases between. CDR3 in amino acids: CASSEDGSVYEQYF. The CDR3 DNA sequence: TGCGCCAGCAGCGAGGACGGATCAGTCTACGAGCAGTACTTC.

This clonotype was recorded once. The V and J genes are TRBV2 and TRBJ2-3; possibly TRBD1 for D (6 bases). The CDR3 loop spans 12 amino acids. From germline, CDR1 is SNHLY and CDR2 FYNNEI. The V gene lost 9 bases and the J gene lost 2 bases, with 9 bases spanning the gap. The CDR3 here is CASRDNTDTQYF. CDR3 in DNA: TGTGCCAGTAGGGACAACACAGATACGCAGTATTTT.

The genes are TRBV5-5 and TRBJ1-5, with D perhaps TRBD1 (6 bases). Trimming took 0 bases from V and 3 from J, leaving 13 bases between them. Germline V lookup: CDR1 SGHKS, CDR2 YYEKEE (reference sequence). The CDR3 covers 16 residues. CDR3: CASSLGPGQINQPQHF. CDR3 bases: TGTGCCAGCAGCTTGGGGCCCGGACAGATCAATCAGCCCCAGCATTTT.

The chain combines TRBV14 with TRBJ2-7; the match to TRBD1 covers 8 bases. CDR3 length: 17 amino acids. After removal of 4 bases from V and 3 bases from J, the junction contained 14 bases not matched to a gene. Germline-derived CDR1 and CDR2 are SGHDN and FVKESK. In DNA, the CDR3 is TGTGCCAGCAGCCCAGGCTTCACAGGGGGGATTTACTACGAGCAGTACTTC. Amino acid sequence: CASSPGFTGGIYYEQYF.

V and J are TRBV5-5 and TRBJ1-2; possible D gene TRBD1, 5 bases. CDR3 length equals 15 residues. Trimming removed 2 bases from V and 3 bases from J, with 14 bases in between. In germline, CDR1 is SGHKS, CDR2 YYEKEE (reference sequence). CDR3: CASSFPQGRDYGYTF. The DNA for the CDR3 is TGTGCCAGCAGCTTCCCCCAGGGAAGGGACTATGGCTACACCTTC.

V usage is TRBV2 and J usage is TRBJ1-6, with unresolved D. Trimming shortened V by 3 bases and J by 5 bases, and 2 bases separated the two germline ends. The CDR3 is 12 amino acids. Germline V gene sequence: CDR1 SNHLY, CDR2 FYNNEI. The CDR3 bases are TGTGCCAGCAGTGATGATAATTCACCCCTCCACTTT. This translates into CASSDDNSPLHF.

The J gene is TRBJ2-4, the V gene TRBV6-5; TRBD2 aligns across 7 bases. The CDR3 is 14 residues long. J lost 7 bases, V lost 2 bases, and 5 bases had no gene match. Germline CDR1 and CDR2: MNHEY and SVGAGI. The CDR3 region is CASSYGGGTNIQYF. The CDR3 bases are TGTGCCAGCAGTTACGGGGGGGGTACCAACATTCAGTACTTC.

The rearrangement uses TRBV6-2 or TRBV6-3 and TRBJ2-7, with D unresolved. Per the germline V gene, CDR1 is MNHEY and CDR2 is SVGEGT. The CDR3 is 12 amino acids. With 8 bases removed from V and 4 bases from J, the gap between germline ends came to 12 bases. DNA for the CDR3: TGTGCCAGCGCCTCTTCCATTTACGAGCAGTACTTC. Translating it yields CASASSIYEQYF.

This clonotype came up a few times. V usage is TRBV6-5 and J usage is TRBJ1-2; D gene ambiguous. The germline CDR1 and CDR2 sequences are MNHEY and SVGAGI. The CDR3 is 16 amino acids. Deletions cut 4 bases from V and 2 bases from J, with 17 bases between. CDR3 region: CASSFSGQIFNYGYTF. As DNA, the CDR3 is TGTGCCAGCAGTTTTTCCGGGCAAATTTTCAACTATGGCTACACCTTC.

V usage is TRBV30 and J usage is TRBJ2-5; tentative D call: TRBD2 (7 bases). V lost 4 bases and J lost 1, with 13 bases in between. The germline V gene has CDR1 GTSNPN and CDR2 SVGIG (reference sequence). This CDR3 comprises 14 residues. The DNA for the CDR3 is TGTGCCTGGAAGAAAGGGGGGGCCCAAGAGACCCAGTACTTC. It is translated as CAWKKGGAQETQYF.

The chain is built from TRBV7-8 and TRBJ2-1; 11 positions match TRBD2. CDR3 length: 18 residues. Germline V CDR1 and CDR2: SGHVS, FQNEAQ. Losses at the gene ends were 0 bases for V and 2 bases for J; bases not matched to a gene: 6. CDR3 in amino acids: CASSLAASGRPAYNEQFF. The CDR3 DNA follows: TGTGCCAGCAGCTTAGCGGCTAGCGGGAGGCCTGCCTACAATGAGCAGTTCTTC.

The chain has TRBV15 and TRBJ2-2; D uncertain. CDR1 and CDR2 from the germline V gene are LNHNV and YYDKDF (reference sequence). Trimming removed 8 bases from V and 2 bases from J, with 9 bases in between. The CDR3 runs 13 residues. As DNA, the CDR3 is TGTGCCACCGCCAGACGCAACACCGGGGAGCTGTTTTTT. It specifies CATARRNTGELFF. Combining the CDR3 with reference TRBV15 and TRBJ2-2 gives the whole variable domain DAMVIQNPRYQVTQFGKPVTLSCSQTLNHNVMYWYQQKSSQAPKLLFHYYDKDFNNEADTPDNFQSRRPNTSFCFLDIRSPGLGDTAMYLCATARRNTGELFFGEGSRLTVL.

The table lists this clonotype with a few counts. CDR3 nucleotides: TGCAGTGCTAGTTTCGGACAGGGTGAGAGCTACACCTTC. Protein sequence: CSASFGQGESYTF. V gene TRBV20-1 combines with J gene TRBJ1-2, with 8 bases lining up with TRBD1. V dropped 3 bases and J dropped 9; count of bases not matched to a gene: 9. Germline V CDR1 and CDR2: DFQATT, SNEGSKA (reference sequence). CDR3 length: 13 amino acids.

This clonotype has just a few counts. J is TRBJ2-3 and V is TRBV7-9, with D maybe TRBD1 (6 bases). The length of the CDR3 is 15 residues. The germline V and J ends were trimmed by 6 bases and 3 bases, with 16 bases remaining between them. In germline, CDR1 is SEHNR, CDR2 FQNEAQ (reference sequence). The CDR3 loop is CASSQTGWSTDTQYF. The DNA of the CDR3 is TGTGCCAGCAGTCAAACAGGGTGGTCGACAGATACGCAGTATTTT.

The CDR3: CASSLPGRSEQFF. The CDR3 nucleotides are TGTGCCAGCAGTCTCCCCGGGCGTAGTGAGCAGTTCTTC. The chain carries TRBV27 and TRBJ2-1; D uncertain. The CDR3 contains 13 residues. V lost 5 bases, J lost 9 bases, and 14 bases lay in between. The germline V gene has CDR1 MNHEY and CDR2 SMNVEV (reference sequence).

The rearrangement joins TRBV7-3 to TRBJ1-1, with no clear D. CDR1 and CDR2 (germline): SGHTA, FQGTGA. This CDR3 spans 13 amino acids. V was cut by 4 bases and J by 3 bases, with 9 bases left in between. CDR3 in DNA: TGTGCCAGCAGCTCCCGTCCGTACACTGAAGCTTTCTTT. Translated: CASSSRPYTEAFF.

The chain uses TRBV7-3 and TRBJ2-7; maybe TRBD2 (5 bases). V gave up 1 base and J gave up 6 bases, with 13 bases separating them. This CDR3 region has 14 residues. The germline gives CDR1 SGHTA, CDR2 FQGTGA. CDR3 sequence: CASSLNGPTSEQYF. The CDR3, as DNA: TGTGCCAGCAGCTTAAATGGCCCCACTAGCGAGCAGTACTTC.

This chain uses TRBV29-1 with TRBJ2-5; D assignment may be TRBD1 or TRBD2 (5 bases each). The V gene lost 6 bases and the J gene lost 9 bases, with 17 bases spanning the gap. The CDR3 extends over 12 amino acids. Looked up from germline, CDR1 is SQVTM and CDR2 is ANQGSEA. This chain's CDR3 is CSVDGAAGAQYF. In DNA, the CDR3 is TGCAGCGTCGACGGGGCAGCTGGGGCCCAGTACTTC.

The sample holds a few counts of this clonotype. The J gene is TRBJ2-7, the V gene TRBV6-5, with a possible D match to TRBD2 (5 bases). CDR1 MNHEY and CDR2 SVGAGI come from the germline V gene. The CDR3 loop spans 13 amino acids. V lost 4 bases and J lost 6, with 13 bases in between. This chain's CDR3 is CASSLTGLGEQYF. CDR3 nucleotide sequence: TGTGCCAGCAGTTTGACGGGATTGGGCGAGCAGTACTTC.

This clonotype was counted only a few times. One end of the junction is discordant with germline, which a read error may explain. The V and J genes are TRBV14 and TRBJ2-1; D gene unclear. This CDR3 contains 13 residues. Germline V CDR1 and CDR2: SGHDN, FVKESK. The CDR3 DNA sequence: TGTGCCAGCAGCCAAGAGTTGGTCGTGCCCCCTATCTTC. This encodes CASSQELVVPPIF.